This T cell receptor beta chain came from a study of human T cells and chemical hapten exposure. Whole-study context: Small discrepancies in pooled library volume mainly accounted for the varying TCR yields per sample.

Overall study findings and caveats: After DPC sensitization, TCRs above 1 in 1000 frequency showed no change.

The library labeled individual cDNA molecules by adding unique molecular identifiers to them. The authors' processing: Per-sample TCR counts ranged from 23,224 to 690,600, median roughly 96,000. TCRdb re-called the 5' RACE reads with MiXCR, one entry per CDR3 protein. These V and J calls derive from TCRdb rather than the authors' analysis. The sample includes over 70,000 distinct CDR3 sequences, around 15% seen only once; the top ten take 6.8%. The authors' total RNA extraction used unfractionated whole blood. This clonotype was observed a handful of times. Its specificity is unknown. The CDR3 is 14 amino acids. J gave up 2 bases and V 7 bases, and 6 bases lay outside the gene matches. Germline V CDR1 and CDR2: SGHRS, YFSETQ.

The clonotype comes from a female donor in good health. This chain links TRBV5-1 with TRBJ2-5, with TRBD1 matching 9 bases. CDR3 bases: TGCGCCAGCGGGGGGACAGGGTCACAAGAGACCCAGTACTTC. Its translation is CASGGTGSQETQYF.